This T cell receptor (beta chain) derives from a study of beta chain features in type 1 diabetes. General observations from the study: TCRB repertoires of naive, central memory and Treg cells appeared more similar among patients than among healthy donors. Fewer junction insertions and more nucleotide deletions appeared in type 1 diabetes patients. PCR might pick shorter templates more often, in the same way for patients and controls. In every one of the four CD4+ subsets, TCRB CDR3s were moderately but significantly shorter in Type 1 diabetes patients.

The study reverse transcribed the entire isolated RNA, so it sequenced expressed TCRB transcripts. Clones were read by immunoSEQ multiplex PCR, and TCRdb kept only the in-frame ones, dropping some. The data show almost 350,000 clones, with 8% seen just once and approximately 0.47% held by the top ten. Trimming left V 5 bases short and J 0 bases short, with 18 bases between. This CDR3 contains 17 residues. In germline, CDR1 is SGHDT, CDR2 YYEEEE. There are a few counts of this clone. What it recognizes is unknown. Sequencing used central memory CD4+ T cells from blood. This sequence was found in a young woman in good health. J is TRBJ2-1 and V is TRBV5-6, with D possibly being TRBD1 (6 bases). The DNA of the CDR3 is TGTGCCAGCAGTTTTACAGGGCAGTTCTTCTCCTACAATGAGCAGTTCTTC. Translated: CASSFTGQFFSYNEQFF.